The clone carrying this TCR beta chain was detected only a few times. Antigen: not known. Germline and genes here are mouse. The sequenced fragment ends 1 residue before the CDR3 boundary, so the rest is inferred from the germline J gene. Time point: mouse harvest day 14 after allogeneic transplant. Each mouse received 10^7 T-cell-depleted marrow cells plus 10^6 splenic CD5+ T cells by tail vein. Tissues came from B6→BALB/c major-mismatch GVHD mice at day 7 or 14. In germline, CDR1 is NNHNN, CDR2 SYGAGS (reference sequence). V lost 1 base to trimming and J lost 2 bases, with 5 bases between them. CDR3 length: 13 residues. TCRbeta CDR3 was sequenced at survey depth with template counts. Measured with immunoSEQ multiplex PCR; TCRdb has only the in-frame clones, and not every one. The table lists roughly 3,000 clones, around two fifths of them singletons. The source of the sample is a study of tissue T cells after allogeneic stem cell transplantation. The study's findings and limits: Anatomically similar tissues had similar TCR repertoires within each patient.

The V gene is TRBV13-2, the J gene TRBJ2-5; D uncertain. The sequencing input was gut tissue. This receptor was identified in a female BALB/c mouse given C57BL/6 T cells with graft-versus-host disease after an allogeneic hematopoietic cell transplant. The sequenced part of the CDR3 DNA is TGTGCCAGCGGTGATAGCGCCCAAGACACCCAGTAC. Its protein is CASGDSAQDTQY. The full-length CDR3 reads as CASGDSAQDTQYF.